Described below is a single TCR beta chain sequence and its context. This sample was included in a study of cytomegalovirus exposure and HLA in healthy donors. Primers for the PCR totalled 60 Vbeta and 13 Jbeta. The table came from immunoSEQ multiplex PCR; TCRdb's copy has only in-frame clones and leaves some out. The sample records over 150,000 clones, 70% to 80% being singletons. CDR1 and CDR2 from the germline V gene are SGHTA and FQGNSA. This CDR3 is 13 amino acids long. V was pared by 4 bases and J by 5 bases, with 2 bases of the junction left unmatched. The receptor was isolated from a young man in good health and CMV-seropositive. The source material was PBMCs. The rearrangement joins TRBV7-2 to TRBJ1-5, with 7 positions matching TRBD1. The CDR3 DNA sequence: TGTGCCAGCAGCTGGGACAGCGATCAGCCCCAGCATTTT. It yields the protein CASSWDSDQPQHF. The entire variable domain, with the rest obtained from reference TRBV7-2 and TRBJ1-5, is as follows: GAGVSQSPSNKVTEKGKDVELRCDPISGHTALYWYRQSLGQGLEFLIYFQGNSAPDKSGLPSDRFSAERTGGSVSTLTIQRTQQEDSAVYLCASSWDSDQPQHFGDGTRLSIL.